The 9 T cell receptor beta chains below all came from one sample that was sequenced in a study of CD4+ T cells in melanoma. Only in-frame clones appear in the TCRdb table, and some are missing; sequencing was by immunoSEQ multiplex PCR. The table shows 9,500 to 13,000 clones, with around 84% occurring only once. What was sequenced was cells from a culture (not recorded whether cultured in vitro). The receptors were sampled from a human donor with melanoma.

This chain joins TRBV10-3 and TRBJ2-7; 9 bases match TRBD1. CDR1 ENHRY and CDR2 SYGVKD come from the germline V gene. V shed 2 bases, J shed 5 bases, and the junction held 13 bases outside the gene matches. This CDR3 region has 17 residues. The chain's CDR3 is CAISEQTGTGIGDEQYF. DNA of the CDR3: TGTGCCATCAGTGAGCAGACCGGGACAGGGATCGGCGACGAGCAGTACTTC.

The genes are TRBV7-2 and TRBJ2-5, with D unresolved. This CDR3 is built from 15 residues. Germline V lookup: CDR1 SGHTA, CDR2 FQGNSA. Trimming pared 0 bases from V and 4 bases from J, leaving 12 bases between. The DNA for the CDR3 is TGTGCCAGCAGCTTAGCGTCCGGAGCGCTAGAGACCCAGTACTTC. This encodes CASSLASGALETQYF.

The gene calls are TRBV6-5 and TRBJ2-5; a possible D gene is TRBD1 (5 bases). Germline V gene data show CDR1 as MNHEY and CDR2 as SVGAGI. The CDR3 is 13 residues long. V lost 7 bases to trimming and J lost 3 bases, with 12 bases between them. CDR3 in amino acids: CASNRQGKETQYF. The CDR3 nucleotides are TGTGCCAGCAATCGGCAGGGAAAAGAGACCCAGTACTTC.

Only one count was recorded for this clone. The J gene is TRBJ2-2, the V gene TRBV5-1; 15 positions agree with TRBD2. The trim removed 4 bases at V and 4 bases at J, leaving 5 bases unmatched. Germline CDR1 reads SGHRS; CDR2 reads YFSETQ. There are 17 residues in the CDR3. The CDR3 bases are TGCGCCAGCAGCCCGGGACTAGCGGGGGGCCTCACCGGGGAGCTGTTTTTT. It codes for CASSPGLAGGLTGELFF.

This clone was picked up one time. The rearrangement uses TRBV9 and TRBJ2-3, with D perhaps TRBD1 or TRBD2 (5 bases each). Germline CDR1 is SGDLS and CDR2 is YYNGEE. The CDR3 extends over 13 amino acids. V was pared by 4 bases and J by 5 bases, with 11 bases between. The CDR3 coding sequence is TGTGCCAGCAGCTATCGGGGCAGAGATACGCAGTATTTT. Protein sequence: CASSYRGRDTQYF. Full variable domain (rest looked up from reference TRBV9 and TRBJ2-3): DSGVTQTPKHLITATGQRVTLRCSPRSGDLSVYWYQQSLDQGLQFLIQYYNGEERAKGNILERFSAQQFPDLHSELNLSSLELGDSALYFCASSYRGRDTQYFGPGTRLTVL.

V and J are TRBV29-1 and TRBJ2-2; D call uncertain. Germline CDR1 is SQVTM and CDR2 is ANQGSEA. The CDR3 has 11 amino acids. Trimming removed 4 bases from V and 3 bases from J, with 3 bases in between. CDR3 region: CSVGDTGELFF. The CDR3 DNA reads TGCAGCGTTGGTGACACCGGGGAGCTGTTTTTT.

This chain links TRBV11-2 with TRBJ2-7; D remains unclear. Germline-derived CDR1 and CDR2 are SGHAT and FQNNGV. V was clipped by 6 bases and J by 0 bases, with 15 bases between them. The CDR3 is 15 residues long. CDR3 region: CASSLEVLSSYEQYF. CDR3 DNA sequence: TGTGCCAGCAGTCTAGAGGTCTTAAGCTCCTACGAGCAGTACTTC.

The rearrangement uses TRBV6-6 and TRBJ1-1; D unresolved. V lost 2 bases, J lost 2 bases, and 15 bases lay in between. In germline, CDR1 is MNHNY, CDR2 SVGAGI (reference sequence). The CDR3 is 16 amino acids. The CDR3 DNA follows: TGTGCCAGCAGTTACCGACCCCCCCTCTCCAACACTGAAGCTTTCTTT. Residues: CASSYRPPLSNTEAFF.

V gene TRBV30 combines with J gene TRBJ1-5; D possibly corresponds to TRBD1 (5 bases). V lost 3 bases to trimming and J lost 1 base, with 13 bases between them. The CDR3 length is 15 residues. Germline assignment: CDR1 GTSNPN and CDR2 SVGIG (reference sequence). The CDR3 sequence is CAWRPGTLSNQPQHF. The CDR3 bases are TGTGCCTGGAGACCCGGGACCCTAAGCAATCAGCCCCAGCATTTT. Complete variable domain (other parts from reference TRBV30 and TRBJ1-5): SQTIHQWPATLVQPVGSPLSLECTVEGTSNPNLYWYRQAAGRGLQLLFYSVGIGQISSEVPQNLSASRPQDRQFILSSKKLLLSDSGFYLCAWRPGTLSNQPQHFGDGTRLSIL.